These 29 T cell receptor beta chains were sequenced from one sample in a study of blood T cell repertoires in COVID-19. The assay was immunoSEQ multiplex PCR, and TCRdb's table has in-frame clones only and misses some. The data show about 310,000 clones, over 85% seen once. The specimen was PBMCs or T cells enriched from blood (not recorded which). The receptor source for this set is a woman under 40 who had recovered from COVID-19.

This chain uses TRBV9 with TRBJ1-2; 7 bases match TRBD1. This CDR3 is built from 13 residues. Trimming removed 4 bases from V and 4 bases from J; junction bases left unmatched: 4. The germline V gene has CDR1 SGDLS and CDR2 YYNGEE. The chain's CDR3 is CASSPRDSYGYTF. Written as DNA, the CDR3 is TGTGCCAGCAGCCCCCGGGACAGCTATGGCTACACCTTC.

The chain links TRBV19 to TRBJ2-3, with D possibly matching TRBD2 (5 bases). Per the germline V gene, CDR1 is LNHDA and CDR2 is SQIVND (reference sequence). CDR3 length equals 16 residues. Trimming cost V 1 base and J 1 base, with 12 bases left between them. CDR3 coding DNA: TGTGCCAGTAGTATAGCCGAGGGTGTGGGCACAGATACGCAGTATTTT. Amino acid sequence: CASSIAEGVGTDTQYF.

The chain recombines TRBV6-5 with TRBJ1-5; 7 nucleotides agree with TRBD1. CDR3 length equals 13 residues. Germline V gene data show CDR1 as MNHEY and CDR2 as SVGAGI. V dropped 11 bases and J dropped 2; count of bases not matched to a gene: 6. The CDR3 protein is CAGQVSGNQPQHF. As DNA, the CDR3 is TGTGCCGGACAGGTTAGCGGCAATCAGCCCCAGCATTTT.

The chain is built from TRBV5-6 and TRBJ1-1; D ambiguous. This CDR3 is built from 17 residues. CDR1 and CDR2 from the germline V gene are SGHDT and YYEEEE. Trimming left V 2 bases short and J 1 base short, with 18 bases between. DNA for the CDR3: TGTGCCAGCAGCTTAAAGTTGTCAGTTCGCACGAACACTGAAGCTTTCTTT. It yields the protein CASSLKLSVRTNTEAFF.

The chain's CDR3 is CASSSQDSWDEKLFF. DNA for the CDR3: TGTGCCAGCAGTTCCCAGGACAGCTGGGATGAAAAACTGTTTTTT. The chain combines TRBV6-5 with TRBJ1-4; a weak D match, TRBD1 (6 bases). V was pared by 4 bases and J by 6 bases, with 15 bases between. Germline V gene data show CDR1 as MNHEY and CDR2 as SVGAGI. This CDR3 has 15 amino acids.

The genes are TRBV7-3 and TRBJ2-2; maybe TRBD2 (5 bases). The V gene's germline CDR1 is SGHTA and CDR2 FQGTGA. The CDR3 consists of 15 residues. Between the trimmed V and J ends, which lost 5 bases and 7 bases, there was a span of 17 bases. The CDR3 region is CASSPTGSPHGELFF. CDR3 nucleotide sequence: TGTGCCAGCAGCCCAACTGGGAGTCCCCACGGGGAGCTGTTTTTT.

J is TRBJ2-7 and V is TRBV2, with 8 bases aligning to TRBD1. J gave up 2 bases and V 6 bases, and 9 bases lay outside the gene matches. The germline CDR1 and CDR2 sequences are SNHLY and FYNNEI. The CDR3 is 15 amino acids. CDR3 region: CASRSDRGYAYEQYF. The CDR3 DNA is TGTGCCAGCAGATCTGACAGGGGTTATGCCTACGAGCAGTACTTC.

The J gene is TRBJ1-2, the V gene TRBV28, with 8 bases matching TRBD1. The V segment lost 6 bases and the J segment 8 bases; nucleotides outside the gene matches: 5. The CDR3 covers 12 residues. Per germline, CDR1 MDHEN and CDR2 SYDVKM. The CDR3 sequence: CASRRTGRGYTF. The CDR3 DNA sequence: TGTGCCAGCAGGCGGACAGGGCGAGGCTACACCTTC.

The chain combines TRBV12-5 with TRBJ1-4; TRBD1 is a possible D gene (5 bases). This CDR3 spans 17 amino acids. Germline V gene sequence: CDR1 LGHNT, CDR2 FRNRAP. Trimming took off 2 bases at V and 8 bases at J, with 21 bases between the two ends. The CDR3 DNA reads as TGTGCTAGTGGTTTGAGAGTTACACGGGCAGGGCCCGAAAAACTGTTTTTT. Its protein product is CASGLRVTRAGPEKLFF. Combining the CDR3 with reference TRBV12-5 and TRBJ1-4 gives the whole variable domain DARVTQTPRHKVTEMGQEVTMRCQPILGHNTVFWYRQTMMQGLELLAYFRNRAPLDDSGMPKDRFSAEMPDATLATLKIQPSEPRDSAVYFCASGLRVTRAGPEKLFFGSGTQLSVL.

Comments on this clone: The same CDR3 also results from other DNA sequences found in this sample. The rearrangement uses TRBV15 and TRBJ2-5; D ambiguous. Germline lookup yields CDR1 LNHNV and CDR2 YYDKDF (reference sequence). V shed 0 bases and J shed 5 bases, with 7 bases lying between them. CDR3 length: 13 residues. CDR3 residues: CATSRDLRETQYF. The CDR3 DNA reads TGTGCCACCAGCAGAGATTTGCGGGAGACCCAGTACTTC.

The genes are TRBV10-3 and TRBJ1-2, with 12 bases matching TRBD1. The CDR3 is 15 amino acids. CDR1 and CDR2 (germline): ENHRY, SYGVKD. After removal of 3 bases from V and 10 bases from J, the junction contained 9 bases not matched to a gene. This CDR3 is CAISDVWGQGAYYTF. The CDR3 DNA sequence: TGTGCCATCAGTGACGTGTGGGGACAGGGGGCATACTACACCTTC.

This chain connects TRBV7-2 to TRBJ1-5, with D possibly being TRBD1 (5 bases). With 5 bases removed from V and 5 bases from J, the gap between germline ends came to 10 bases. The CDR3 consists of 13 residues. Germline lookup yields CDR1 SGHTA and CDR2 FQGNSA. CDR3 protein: CASSKQAHQPQHF. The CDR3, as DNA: TGTGCCAGCAGCAAACAGGCTCATCAGCCCCAGCATTTT.

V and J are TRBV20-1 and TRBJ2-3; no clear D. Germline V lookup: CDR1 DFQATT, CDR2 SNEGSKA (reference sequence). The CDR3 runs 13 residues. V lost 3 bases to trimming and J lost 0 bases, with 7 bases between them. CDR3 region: CSASKPSTDTQYF. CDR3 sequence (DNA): TGCAGTGCTAGTAAGCCTAGCACAGATACGCAGTATTTT.

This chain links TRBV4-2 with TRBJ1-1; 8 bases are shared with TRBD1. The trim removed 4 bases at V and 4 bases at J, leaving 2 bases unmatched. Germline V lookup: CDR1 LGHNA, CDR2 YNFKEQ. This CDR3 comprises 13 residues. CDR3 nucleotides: TGTGCCAGCAGCCGGACAGGGAGCACTGAAGCTTTCTTT. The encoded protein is CASSRTGSTEAFF.

As DNA, the CDR3 is TGTGCCAGCAGTTTAGGGCTTGGCTATGGCTACACCTTC. Protein sequence: CASSLGLGYGYTF. The chain recombines TRBV28 with TRBJ1-2, with D uncertain. Germline V lookup: CDR1 MDHEN, CDR2 SYDVKM. The CDR3 extends over 13 amino acids. The V end lost 2 bases, the J end lost 4 bases, and 8 bases lay between the germline ends.

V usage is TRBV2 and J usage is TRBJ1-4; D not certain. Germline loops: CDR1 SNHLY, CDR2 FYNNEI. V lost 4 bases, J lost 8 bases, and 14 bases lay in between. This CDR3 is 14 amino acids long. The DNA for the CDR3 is TGTGCCAGCAGTGTGGGTAACAGCCGGGAAAAACTGTTTTTT. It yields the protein CASSVGNSREKLFF.

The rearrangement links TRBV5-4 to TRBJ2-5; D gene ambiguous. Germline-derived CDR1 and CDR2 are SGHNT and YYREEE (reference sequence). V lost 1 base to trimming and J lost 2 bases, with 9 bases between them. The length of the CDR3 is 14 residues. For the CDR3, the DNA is TGTGCCAGCAGCTTGAACCGACTTCAAGAGACCCAGTACTTC. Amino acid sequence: CASSLNRLQETQYF.

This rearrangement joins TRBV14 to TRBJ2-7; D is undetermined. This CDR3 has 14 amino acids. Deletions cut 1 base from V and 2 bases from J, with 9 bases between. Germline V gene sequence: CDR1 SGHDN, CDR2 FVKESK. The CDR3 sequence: CASSQVNKAYEQYF. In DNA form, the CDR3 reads TGTGCCAGCAGCCAAGTAAACAAAGCCTACGAGCAGTACTTC.

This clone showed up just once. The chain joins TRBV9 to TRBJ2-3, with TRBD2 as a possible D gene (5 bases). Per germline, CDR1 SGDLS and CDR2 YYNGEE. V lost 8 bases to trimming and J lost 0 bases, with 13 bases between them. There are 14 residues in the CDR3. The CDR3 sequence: CASCLGSSTDTQYF. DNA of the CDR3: TGTGCCAGTTGCTTAGGGAGTAGCACAGATACGCAGTATTTT.

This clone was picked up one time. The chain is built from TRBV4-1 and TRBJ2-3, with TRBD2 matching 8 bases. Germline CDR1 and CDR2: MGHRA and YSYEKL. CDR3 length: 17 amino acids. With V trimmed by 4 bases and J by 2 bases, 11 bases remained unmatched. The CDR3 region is CASSLAARGLVTDTQYF. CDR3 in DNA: TGCGCCAGCAGCCTCGCCGCGAGGGGACTAGTCACAGATACGCAGTATTTT.

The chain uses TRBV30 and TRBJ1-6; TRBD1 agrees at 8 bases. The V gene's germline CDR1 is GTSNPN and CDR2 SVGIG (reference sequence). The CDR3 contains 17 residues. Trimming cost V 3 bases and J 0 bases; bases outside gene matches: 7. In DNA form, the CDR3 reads TGTGCCTGGAGCTGGGACAGGACAAGCTCCTATAATTCACCCCTCCACTTT. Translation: CAWSWDRTSSYNSPLHF.

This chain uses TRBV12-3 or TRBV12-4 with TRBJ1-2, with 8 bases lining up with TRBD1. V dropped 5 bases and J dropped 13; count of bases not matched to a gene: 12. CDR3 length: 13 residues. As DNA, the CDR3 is TGTGCCAGCAGTCCGGGGACAGGCTCGCCAAGCACCTTC. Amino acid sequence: CASSPGTGSPSTF.

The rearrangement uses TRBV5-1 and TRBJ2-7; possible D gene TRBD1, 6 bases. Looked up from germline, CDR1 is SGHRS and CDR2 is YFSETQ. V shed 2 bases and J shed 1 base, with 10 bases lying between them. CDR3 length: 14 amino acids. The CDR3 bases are TGCGCCAGCAGCTTACCGGACAGTTCCTACGAGCAGTACTTC. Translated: CASSLPDSSYEQYF.

CDR3 region: CASSLEAGQLEQYF. As DNA, the CDR3 is TGTGCCAGCAGCTTGGAAGCGGGACAATTGGAGCAGTACTTC. V is TRBV5-5 and J is TRBJ2-7; the D gene is possibly TRBD2 (7 bases). Looked up from germline, CDR1 is SGHKS and CDR2 is YYEKEE (reference sequence). V lost 0 bases and J lost 7, with 14 bases in between. The CDR3 loop spans 14 amino acids.

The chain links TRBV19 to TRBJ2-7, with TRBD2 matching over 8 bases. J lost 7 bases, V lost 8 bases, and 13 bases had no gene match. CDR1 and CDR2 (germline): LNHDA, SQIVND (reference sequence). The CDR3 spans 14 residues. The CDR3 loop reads CASRGSGRSGEQYF. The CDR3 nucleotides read TGTGCCAGTCGGGGAAGCGGGAGATCCGGGGAGCAGTACTTC.

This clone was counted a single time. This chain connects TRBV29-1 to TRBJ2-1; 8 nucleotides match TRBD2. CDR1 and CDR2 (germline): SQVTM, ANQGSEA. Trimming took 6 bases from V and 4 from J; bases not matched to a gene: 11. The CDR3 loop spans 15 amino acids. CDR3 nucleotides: TGCAGCGTGGAAATAGCGGGAAGAGGGTACAATGAGCAGTTCTTC. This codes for CSVEIAGRGYNEQFF.

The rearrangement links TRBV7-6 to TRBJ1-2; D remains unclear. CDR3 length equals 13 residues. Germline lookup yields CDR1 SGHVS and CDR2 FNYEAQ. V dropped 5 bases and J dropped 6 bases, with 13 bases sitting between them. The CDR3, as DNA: TGTGCCAGCAGCCCCCGCGAGGCGGATGGCTACACCTTC. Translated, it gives CASSPREADGYTF.

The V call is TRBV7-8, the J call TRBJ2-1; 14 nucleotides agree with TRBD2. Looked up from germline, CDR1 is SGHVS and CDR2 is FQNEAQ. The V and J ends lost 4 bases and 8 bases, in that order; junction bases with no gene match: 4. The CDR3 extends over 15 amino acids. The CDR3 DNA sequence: TGTGCCAGCAGCTCGACTAGCGGGAGGGTGGATGAGCAGTTCTTC. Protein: CASSSTSGRVDEQFF.

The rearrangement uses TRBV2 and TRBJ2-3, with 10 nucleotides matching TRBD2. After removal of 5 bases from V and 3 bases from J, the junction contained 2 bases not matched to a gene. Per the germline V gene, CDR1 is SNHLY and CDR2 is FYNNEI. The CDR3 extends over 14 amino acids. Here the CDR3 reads CASSYSGRTDTQYF. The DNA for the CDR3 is TGTGCCAGCAGTTATAGCGGGAGGACAGATACGCAGTATTTT.